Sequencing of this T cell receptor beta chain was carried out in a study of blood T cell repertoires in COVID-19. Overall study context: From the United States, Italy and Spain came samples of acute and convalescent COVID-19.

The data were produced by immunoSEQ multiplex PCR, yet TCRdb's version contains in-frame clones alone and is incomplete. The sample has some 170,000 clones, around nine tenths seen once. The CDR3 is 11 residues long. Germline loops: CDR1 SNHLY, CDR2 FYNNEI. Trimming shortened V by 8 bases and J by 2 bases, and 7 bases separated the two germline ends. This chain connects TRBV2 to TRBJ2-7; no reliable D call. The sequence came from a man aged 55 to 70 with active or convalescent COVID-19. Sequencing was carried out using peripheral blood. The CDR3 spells CASDLAYEQYF. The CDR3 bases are TGTGCCAGCGACTTGGCCTACGAGCAGTACTTC.